These T cell receptor beta chains were read from a single sample in a study of blood T cells in healthy people across ages. One entry per CDR3 protein results from TCRdb running MiXCR on the 5' RACE reads. The top ten clones hold 15% to 18% of a sample with hundreds of thousands of distinct CDR3 sequences, approximately 30% of them seen once. Sample: blood. These receptors originate from an elderly woman in good health. Both conserved end residues are part of each CDR3. A D gene is named only where the DNA matches it firmly. For some rows the clone size is stated as once, few or many, or as a class when expanded; others skip it.

CDR3 protein: CASSQQTGGKEAFF
CDR3 DNA: TGCGCCAGCAGCCAGCAGACAGGGGGCAAAGAAGCTTTCTTT
J gene: TRBJ1-1
V gene: TRBV5-1
D gene: TRBD1
clone size: NA

CDR3 protein: CSARSPLGGTYEQYF
CDR3 DNA: TGCAGTGCTAGGAGCCCCTTGGGAGGAACCTACGAGCAGTACTTC
J gene: TRBJ2-7
V gene: TRBV20-1
D gene: NA
clone size: NA

CDR3 protein: CASSAFPRDRYTDTQYF
CDR3 DNA: TGTGCCAGCAGCGCGTTTCCCCGGGACAGATACACAGATACGCAGTATTTT
J gene: TRBJ2-3
V gene: TRBV9
D gene: TRBD1
clone size: many

CDR3 protein: CASSRDFLSEQFF
CDR3 DNA: TGTGCCAGCAGTCGGGACTTCCTCAGTGAGCAGTTCTTC
J gene: TRBJ2-1
V gene: TRBV6-1
D gene: NA
clone size: many

CDR3 protein: CASSIDSASSYNEQFF
CDR3 DNA: TGTGCCAGTAGTATAGACAGTGCAAGCTCCTACAATGAGCAGTTCTTC
J gene: TRBJ2-1
V gene: TRBV19
D gene: NA
clone size: few

CDR3 protein: CASSQEGLAGNEQFF
CDR3 DNA: TGCGCCAGCAGCCAAGAGGGACTAGCGGGTAATGAGCAGTTCTTC
J gene: TRBJ2-1
V gene: TRBV4-3
D gene: TRBD2
clone size: many

CDR3 protein: CASSLRSGQGAYEQYF
CDR3 DNA: TGTGCCAGCAGCTTAAGATCCGGGCAGGGGGCCTACGAGCAGTACTTC
J gene: TRBJ2-7
V gene: TRBV7-6
D gene: TRBD1
clone size: many

CDR3 protein: CASSLGTGSSYNEQFF
CDR3 DNA: TGTGCCAGCAGCTTGGGTACAGGGAGCTCCTACAATGAGCAGTTCTTC
J gene: TRBJ2-1
V gene: TRBV5-8
D gene: NA
clone size: many

CDR3 protein: CASSGLIDEQFF
CDR3 DNA: TGTGCCAGCAGCGGTCTGATTGATGAGCAGTTCTTC
J gene: TRBJ2-1
V gene: TRBV11-3
D gene: NA
clone size: NA

CDR3 protein: CASSYGTGLGEQYF
CDR3 DNA: TGTGCCAGCAGTTACGGGACAGGCCTGGGGGAGCAGTACTTC
J gene: TRBJ2-7
V gene: TRBV6-5
D gene: TRBD1
clone size: NA

CDR3 protein: CASSLEGRPNYGYTF
CDR3 DNA: TGTGCCAGCAGCTTAGAGGGCCGACCTAACTATGGCTACACCTTC
J gene: TRBJ1-2
V gene: TRBV11-2
D gene: NA
clone size: many

CDR3 protein: CASSYPGGASNQPQHF
CDR3 DNA: TGTGCCAGCAGCTATCCAGGGGGTGCTAGCAATCAGCCCCAGCATTTT
J gene: TRBJ1-5
V gene: TRBV6-2/TRBV6-3
D gene: TRBD1
clone size: few

CDR3 protein: CASSQGLADTQYF
CDR3 DNA: TGTGCCAGCAGCCAAGGACTCGCAGATACGCAGTATTTT
J gene: TRBJ2-3
V gene: TRBV14
D gene: NA
clone size: NA

CDR3 protein: CASSAQAGTGRCGYTF
CDR3 DNA: TGTGCCAGCAGTGCTCAAGCCGGGACAGGACGCTGTGGCTACACCTTC
J gene: TRBJ1-2
V gene: TRBV12-3/TRBV12-4
D gene: TRBD1
clone size: NA